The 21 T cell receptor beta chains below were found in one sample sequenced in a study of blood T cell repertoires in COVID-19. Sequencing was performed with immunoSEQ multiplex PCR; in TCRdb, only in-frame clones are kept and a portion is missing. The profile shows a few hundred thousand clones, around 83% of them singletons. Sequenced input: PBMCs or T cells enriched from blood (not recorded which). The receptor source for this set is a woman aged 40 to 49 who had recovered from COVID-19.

Here the CDR3 reads CASSYSVGDQETQYF. In DNA form, the CDR3 reads TGTGCCAGCAGTTACTCGGTCGGAGACCAAGAGACCCAGTACTTC. This chain uses TRBV6-2 or TRBV6-3 with TRBJ2-5; D gene uncertain. CDR1 is MNHEY and CDR2 is SVGEGT in the germline V gene. The CDR3 consists of 15 residues. V gave up 0 bases and J gave up 0 bases, with 8 bases separating them.

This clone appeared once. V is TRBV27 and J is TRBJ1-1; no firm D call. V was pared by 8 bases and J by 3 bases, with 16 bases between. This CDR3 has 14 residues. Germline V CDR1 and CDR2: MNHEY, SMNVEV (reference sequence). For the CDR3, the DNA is TGTGCCAGCCGACCCGGTCCGGGGTACACTGAAGCTTTCTTT. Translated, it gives CASRPGPGYTEAFF.

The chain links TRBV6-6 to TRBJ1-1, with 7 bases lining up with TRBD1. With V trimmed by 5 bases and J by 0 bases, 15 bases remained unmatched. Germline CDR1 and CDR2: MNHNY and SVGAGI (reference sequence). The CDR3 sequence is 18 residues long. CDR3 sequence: CASSPPEVRQGMNTEAFF. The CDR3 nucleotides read TGTGCCAGCAGTCCACCGGAGGTTAGACAGGGAATGAACACTGAAGCTTTCTTT.

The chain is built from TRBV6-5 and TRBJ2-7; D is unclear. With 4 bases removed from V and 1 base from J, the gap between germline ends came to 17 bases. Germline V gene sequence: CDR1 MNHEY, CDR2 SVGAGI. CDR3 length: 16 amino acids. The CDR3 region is CASSSSPEPGSYEQYF. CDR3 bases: TGTGCCAGCAGTTCTTCCCCTGAGCCAGGATCCTACGAGCAGTACTTC.

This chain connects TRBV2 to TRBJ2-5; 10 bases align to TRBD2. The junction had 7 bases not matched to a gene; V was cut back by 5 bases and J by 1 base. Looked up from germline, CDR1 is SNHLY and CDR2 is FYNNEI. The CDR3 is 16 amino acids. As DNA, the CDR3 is TGTGCCAGCAGTCGCGTACTAGCGGGACTCCAAGAGACCCAGTACTTC. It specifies CASSRVLAGLQETQYF.

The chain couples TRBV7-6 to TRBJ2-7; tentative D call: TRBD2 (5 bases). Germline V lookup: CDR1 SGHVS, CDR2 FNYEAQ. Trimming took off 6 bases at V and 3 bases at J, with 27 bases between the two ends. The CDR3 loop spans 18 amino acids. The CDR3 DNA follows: TGTGCCAGCAGGGGATTCACAAAAAACCACCAAGGACTCTACGAGCAGTACTTC. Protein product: CASRGFTKNHQGLYEQYF. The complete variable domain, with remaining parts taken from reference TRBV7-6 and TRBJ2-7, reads GAGVSQSPRYKVTKRGQDVALRCDPISGHVSLYWYRQALGQGPEFLTYFNYEAQQDKSGLPNDRFSAERPEGSISTLTIQRTEQRDSAMYRCASRGFTKNHQGLYEQYFGPGTRLTVT.

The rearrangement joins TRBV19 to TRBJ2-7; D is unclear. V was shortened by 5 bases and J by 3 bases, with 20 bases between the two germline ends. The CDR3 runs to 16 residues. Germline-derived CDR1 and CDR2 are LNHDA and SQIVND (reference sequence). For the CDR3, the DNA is TGTGCCAGTAGTTTGACGACTCTCCGGCCGGTCTACGAGCAGTACTTC. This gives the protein CASSLTTLRPVYEQYF. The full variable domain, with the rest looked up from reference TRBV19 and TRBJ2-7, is DGGITQSPKYLFRKEGQNVTLSCEQNLNHDAMYWYRQDPGQGLRLIYYSQIVNDFQKGDIAEGYSVSREKKESFPLTVTSAQKNPTAFYLCASSLTTLRPVYEQYFGPGTRLTVT.

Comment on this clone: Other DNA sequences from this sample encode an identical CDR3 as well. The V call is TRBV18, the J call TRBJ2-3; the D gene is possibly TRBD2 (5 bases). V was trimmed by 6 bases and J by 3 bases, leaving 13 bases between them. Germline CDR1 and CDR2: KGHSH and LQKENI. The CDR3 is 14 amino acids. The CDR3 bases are TGTGCCAGCTCCCTCCGGGGTCGGACAGATACGCAGTATTTT. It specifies CASSLRGRTDTQYF.

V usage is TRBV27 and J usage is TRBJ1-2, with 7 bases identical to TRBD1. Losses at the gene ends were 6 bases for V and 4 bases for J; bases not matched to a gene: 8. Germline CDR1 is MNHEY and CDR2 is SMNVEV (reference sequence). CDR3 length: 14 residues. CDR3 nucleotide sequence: TGTGCCAGCAGACGACAGGGACGCGGCTATGGCTACACCTTC. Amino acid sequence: CASRRQGRGYGYTF.

The CDR3 DNA reads as TGTGCCAGCAGTTTATCAGGACTGGCGAAGAGTGAGCAGTTCTTC. The encoded protein is CASSLSGLAKSEQFF. The genes are TRBV28 and TRBJ2-1; weak D call: TRBD2 (5 bases). V lost 1 base to trimming and J lost 9 bases, with 16 bases between them. The CDR3 totals 15 residues. The germline gives CDR1 MDHEN, CDR2 SYDVKM.

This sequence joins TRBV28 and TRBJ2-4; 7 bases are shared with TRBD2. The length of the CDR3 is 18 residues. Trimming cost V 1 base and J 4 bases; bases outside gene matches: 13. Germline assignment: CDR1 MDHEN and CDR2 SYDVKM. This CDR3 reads CASSLFPRNRRGKNIQYF. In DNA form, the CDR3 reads TGTGCCAGCAGTTTATTCCCCCGGAACAGGCGGGGGAAAAACATTCAGTACTTC.

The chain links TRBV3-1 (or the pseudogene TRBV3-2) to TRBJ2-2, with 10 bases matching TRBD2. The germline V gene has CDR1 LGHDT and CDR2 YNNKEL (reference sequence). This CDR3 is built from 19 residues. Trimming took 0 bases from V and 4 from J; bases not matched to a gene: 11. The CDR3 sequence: CASSQERRGRLAGTGELFF. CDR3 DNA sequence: TGTGCCAGCAGCCAAGAAAGGAGGGGAAGACTAGCGGGCACCGGGGAGCTGTTTTTT.

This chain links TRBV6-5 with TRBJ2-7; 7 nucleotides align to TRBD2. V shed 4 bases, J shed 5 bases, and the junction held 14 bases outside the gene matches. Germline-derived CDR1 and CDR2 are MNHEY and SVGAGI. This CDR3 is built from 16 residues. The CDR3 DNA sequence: TGTGCCAGCAGTTTCTATATGGGGGGAGGGATCAACGAGCAGTACTTC. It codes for CASSFYMGGGINEQYF.

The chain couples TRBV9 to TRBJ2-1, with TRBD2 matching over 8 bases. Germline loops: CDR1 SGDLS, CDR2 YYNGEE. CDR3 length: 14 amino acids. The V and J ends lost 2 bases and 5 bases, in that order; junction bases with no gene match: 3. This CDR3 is CASSVAGGNNEQFF. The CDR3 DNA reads TGTGCCAGCAGCGTTGCGGGAGGCAACAATGAGCAGTTCTTC. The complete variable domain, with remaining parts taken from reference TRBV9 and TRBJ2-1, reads DSGVTQTPKHLITATGQRVTLRCSPRSGDLSVYWYQQSLDQGLQFLIQYYNGEERAKGNILERFSAQQFPDLHSELNLSSLELGDSALYFCASSVAGGNNEQFFGPGTRLTVL.

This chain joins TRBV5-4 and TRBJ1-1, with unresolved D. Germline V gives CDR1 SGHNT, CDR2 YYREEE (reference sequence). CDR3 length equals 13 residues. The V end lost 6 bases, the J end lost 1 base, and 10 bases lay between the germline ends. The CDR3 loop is CASTWSGNTEAFF. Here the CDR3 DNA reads TGTGCCAGCACCTGGTCCGGGAACACTGAAGCTTTCTTT.

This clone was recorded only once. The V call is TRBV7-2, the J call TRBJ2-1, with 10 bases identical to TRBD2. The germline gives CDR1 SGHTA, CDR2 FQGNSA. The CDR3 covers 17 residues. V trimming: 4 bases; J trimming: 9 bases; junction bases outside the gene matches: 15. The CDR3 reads CASSSTGGSGRAGEQFF. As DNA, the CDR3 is TGTGCCAGCAGCTCAACAGGGGGGAGCGGGAGGGCCGGTGAGCAGTTCTTC. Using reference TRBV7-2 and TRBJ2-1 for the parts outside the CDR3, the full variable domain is GAGVSQSPSNKVTEKGKDVELRCDPISGHTALYWYRQSLGQGLEFLIYFQGNSAPDKSGLPSDRFSAERTGGSVSTLTIQRTQQEDSAVYLCASSSTGGSGRAGEQFFGPGTRLTVL.

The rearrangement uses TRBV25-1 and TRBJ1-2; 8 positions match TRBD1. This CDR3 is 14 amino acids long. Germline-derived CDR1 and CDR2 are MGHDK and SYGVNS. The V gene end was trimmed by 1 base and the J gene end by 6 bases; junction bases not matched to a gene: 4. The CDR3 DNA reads TGTGCCAGCAGTGAATTACGACAGGGGCATGGCTACACCTTC. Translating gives CASSELRQGHGYTF.

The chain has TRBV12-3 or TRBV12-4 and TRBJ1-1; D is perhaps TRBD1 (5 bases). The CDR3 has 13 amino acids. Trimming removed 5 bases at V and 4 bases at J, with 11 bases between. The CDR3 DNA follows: TGTGCCAGCAGTACCCTCAGGGTCACTGAAGCTTTCTTT. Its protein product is CASSTLRVTEAFF.

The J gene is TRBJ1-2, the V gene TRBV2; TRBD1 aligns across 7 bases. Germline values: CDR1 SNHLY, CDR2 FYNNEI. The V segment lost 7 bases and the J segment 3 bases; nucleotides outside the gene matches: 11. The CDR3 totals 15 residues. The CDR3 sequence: CASKEGQGQDYGYTF. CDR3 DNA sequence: TGTGCCAGCAAGGAGGGGCAAGGACAGGACTATGGCTACACCTTC.

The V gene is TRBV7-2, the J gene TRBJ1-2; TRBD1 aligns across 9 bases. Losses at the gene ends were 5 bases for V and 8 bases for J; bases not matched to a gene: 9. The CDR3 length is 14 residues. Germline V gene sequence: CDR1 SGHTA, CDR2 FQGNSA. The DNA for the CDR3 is TGTGCCAGCAGCCCGGGACAGGGAGGACGAGGCTACACCTTC. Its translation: CASSPGQGGRGYTF.

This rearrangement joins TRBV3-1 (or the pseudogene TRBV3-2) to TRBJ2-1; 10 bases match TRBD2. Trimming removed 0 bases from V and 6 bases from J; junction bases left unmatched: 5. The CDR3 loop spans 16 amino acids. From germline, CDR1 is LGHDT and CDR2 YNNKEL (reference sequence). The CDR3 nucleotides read TGTGCCAGCAGCCAAGATTCAAGCGGGAGGGGCAATGAGCAGTTCTTC. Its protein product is CASSQDSSGRGNEQFF.